These 23 T cell receptor beta chains share one sample of origin, sequenced in a study of T cell repertoires in cytomegalovirus infection. Each CDR3 protein is one row after TCRdb ran MiXCR on the reads. Among 200,000 or so distinct CDR3 sequences listed, approximately 19% were seen once. Sequenced input: PBMCs. These receptors came from a human donor in good health (CMV status not recorded). Some clones in this sample may be carry-over from other donors' samples.

In its sample, this clonotype was seen many times. The chain uses TRBV7-2 and TRBJ2-1; TRBD2 matches at 13 bases. Unmatched junction bases numbered 9, after V lost 5 bases and J lost 8 bases. Per the germline V gene, CDR1 is SGHTA and CDR2 is FQGNSA. This CDR3 comprises 16 residues. The CDR3 region has the DNA TGTGCCAGCAGCGCGGGACTAGCGGGGATCGACGATGAGCAGTTCTTC. Protein product: CASSAGLAGIDDEQFF.

The rearrangement joins TRBV5-4 to TRBJ1-3, with 7 positions matching TRBD1. V was clipped by 2 bases and J by 3 bases; unmatched bases: 8. Germline CDR1 SGHNT, CDR2 YYREEE (reference sequence). The CDR3 runs to 16 residues. Written as DNA, the CDR3 is TGTGCCAGCAGCTTCTCAGGAAGGACAGGTGGAAACACCATATATTTT. As protein: CASSFSGRTGGNTIYF.

This clonotype was seen more than once but under ten times. The chain couples TRBV7-2 to TRBJ1-2; D remains unclear. V lost 6 bases and J 6 bases, leaving 14 bases between the germline ends. The germline gives CDR1 SGHTA, CDR2 FQGNSA. This CDR3 region has 13 residues. The CDR3 loop reads CASSTSPGDGYTF. CDR3 sequence (DNA): TGTGCCAGCAGTACGTCACCCGGCGATGGCTACACCTTC.

The gene calls are TRBV7-9 and TRBJ2-5, with D tentatively TRBD1 or TRBD2 (5 bases each). V lost 3 bases and J lost 2, with 16 bases in between. The CDR3 contains 16 residues. The V gene's germline CDR1 is SEHNR and CDR2 FQNEAQ (reference sequence). The CDR3 protein is CASSLGDVGVQETQYF. CDR3 DNA sequence: TGTGCCAGCAGCTTGGGGGATGTAGGCGTACAAGAGACCCAGTACTTC. The full variable domain, with the rest looked up from reference TRBV7-9 and TRBJ2-5, is DTGVSQNPRHKITKRGQNVTFRCDPISEHNRLYWYRQTLGQGPEFLTYFQNEAQLEKSRLLSDRFSAERPKGSFSTLEIQRTEQGDSAMYLCASSLGDVGVQETQYFGPGTRLLVL.

V gene TRBV4-3 combines with J gene TRBJ2-3, with 8 nucleotides matching TRBD2. Germline values: CDR1 LGHNA, CDR2 YSLEER. The CDR3 sequence is 16 residues long. Losses at the gene ends were 1 base for V and 4 bases for J; bases not matched to a gene: 7. DNA of the CDR3: TGCGCCAGCAGCCAAGTTCACGGGAGGGCCTCAGATACGCAGTATTTT. Translating gives CASSQVHGRASDTQYF.

This clonotype was counted a few times. V usage is TRBV2 and J usage is TRBJ1-1; 7 nucleotides line up with TRBD1. Germline CDR1 and CDR2: SNHLY and FYNNEI. This CDR3 has 14 amino acids. Trimming removed 6 bases from V and 1 base from J; junction bases left unmatched: 5. CDR3 amino acids: CASRTRTGNTEAFF. The CDR3 bases are TGTGCCAGCAGGACCCGGACAGGGAACACTGAAGCTTTCTTT.

This clonotype turned up a few times. The genes are TRBV14 and TRBJ2-5; D remains ambiguous. There are 14 residues in the CDR3. V was cut by 0 bases and J by 5 bases, with 10 bases left in between. Per germline, CDR1 SGHDN and CDR2 FVKESK. This chain's CDR3 is CASSQELRWETQYF. In DNA, the CDR3 is TGTGCCAGCAGCCAAGAGCTCCGTTGGGAGACCCAGTACTTC. The whole variable domain, remainder taken from reference TRBV14 and TRBJ2-5, is EAGVTQFPSHSVIEKGQTVTLRCDPISGHDNLYWYRRVMGKEIKFLLHFVKESKQDESGMPNNRFLAERTGGTYSTLKVQPAELEDSGVYFCASSQELRWETQYFGPGTRLLVL.

This chain uses TRBV10-3 with TRBJ2-5; a possible D gene is TRBD2 (6 bases). Trimming shortened V by 3 bases and J by 5 bases, and 13 bases separated the two germline ends. Germline-derived CDR1 and CDR2 are ENHRY and SYGVKD. CDR3 length equals 14 residues. The CDR3 sequence: CAISDNLAFETQYF. CDR3 nucleotides: TGTGCCATCAGTGATAATCTAGCGTTCGAGACCCAGTACTTC.

This clonotype was found a few times. The V gene is TRBV29-1, the J gene TRBJ1-5, with D hard to call. Germline CDR1 SQVTM, CDR2 ANQGSEA. V shed 4 bases and J shed 5 bases, with 15 bases lying between them. The CDR3 sequence is 14 residues long. CDR3 bases: TGCAGCGTTGTAGAGGGAAAAAGGGATCAGCCCCAGCATTTT. As protein: CSVVEGKRDQPQHF. Drawing the rest from reference TRBV29-1 and TRBJ1-5, the complete variable domain is SAVISQKPSRDICQRGTSLTIQCQVDSQVTMMFWYRQQPGQSLTLIATANQGSEATYESGFVIDKFPISRPNLTFSTLTVSNMSPEDSSIYLCSVVEGKRDQPQHFGDGTRLSIL.

The J gene is TRBJ1-1, the V gene TRBV7-9; TRBD1 might be the D (5 bases). The V gene's germline CDR1 is SEHNR and CDR2 FQNEAQ (reference sequence). The V end was cut by 4 bases, the J end by 8 bases, with 11 bases between. The CDR3 spans 12 residues. CDR3 sequence (DNA): TGTGCCAGCAGCTCGGACACATTAGAAGCTTTCTTT. Its protein product is CASSSDTLEAFF.

This chain uses TRBV6-2 or TRBV6-3 with TRBJ2-7; 13 bases are a match to TRBD2. The CDR3 sequence is 18 residues long. V lost 5 bases and J lost 5; bases outside the gene matches: 15. Germline-derived CDR1 and CDR2 are MNHEY and SVGEGT. The CDR3 sequence: CASSRTSGRQGLWDEQYF. The CDR3 region has the DNA TGTGCCAGCAGTCGGACTAGCGGGAGACAGGGCCTCTGGGACGAGCAGTACTTC.

This clonotype was found many times. The genes are TRBV6-5 and TRBJ1-3, with TRBD1 as a possible D gene (6 bases). Germline-derived CDR1 and CDR2 are MNHEY and SVGAGI. V lost 6 bases to trimming and J lost 1 base, with 19 bases between them. This CDR3 is built from 17 residues. The CDR3 loop reads CASSLTLRGASGNTIYF. Written as DNA, the CDR3 is TGTGCCAGCAGCCTAACTTTGAGGGGGGCGTCTGGAAACACCATATATTTT.

V gene TRBV18 combines with J gene TRBJ1-2; tentatively, D is TRBD1 (5 bases). CDR3 length equals 13 residues. Trimming removed 3 bases from V and 5 bases from J, with 10 bases in between. Germline V lookup: CDR1 KGHSH, CDR2 LQKENI. The CDR3 coding sequence is TGTGCCAGCTCACCCCCGGGGCGGTATGGCTACACCTTC. Translation: CASSPPGRYGYTF.

The sample holds a few counts of this clonotype. The chain recombines TRBV18 with TRBJ2-5, with 7 bases aligning to TRBD1. Germline CDR1 and CDR2: KGHSH and LQKENI. The CDR3 is made up of 16 amino acids. Trimming removed 0 bases from V and 5 bases from J; junction bases left unmatched: 9. CDR3 sequence reads: CASSPPAAVRGETQYF. The CDR3 DNA sequence: TGTGCCAGCTCACCACCCGCTGCGGTCAGGGGGGAGACCCAGTACTTC.

In this sample, this clonotype turned up many times. The chain has TRBV5-6 and TRBJ1-4; 8 bases fit TRBD1. The V and J ends lost 4 bases and 8 bases, in that order; junction bases with no gene match: 7. There are 14 residues in the CDR3. Germline loops: CDR1 SGHDT, CDR2 YYEEEE. CDR3 DNA: TGTGCCAGCAGCGTCGGGACAGGAGGCGAAAAACTGTTTTTT. Translating gives CASSVGTGGEKLFF.

The chain is built from TRBV14 and TRBJ1-1; 8 bases line up with TRBD1. Germline V gene sequence: CDR1 SGHDN, CDR2 FVKESK. After removal of 4 bases from V and 8 bases from J, the junction contained 6 bases not matched to a gene. The CDR3 is 13 residues long. The CDR3 reads CASSPLRQGEAFF. CDR3 in DNA: TGTGCCAGCAGCCCTCTCCGACAGGGGGAAGCTTTCTTT. Combining the CDR3 with reference TRBV14 and TRBJ1-1 gives the whole variable domain EAGVTQFPSHSVIEKGQTVTLRCDPISGHDNLYWYRRVMGKEIKFLLHFVKESKQDESGMPNNRFLAERTGGTYSTLKVQPAELEDSGVYFCASSPLRQGEAFFGQGTRLTVV.

This clonotype was recorded a few times. The chain uses TRBV5-1 and TRBJ1-5, with D maybe TRBD1 (5 bases). Germline CDR1 SGHRS, CDR2 YFSETQ. Trimming took 0 bases from V and 3 from J, leaving 10 bases between them. The CDR3 is made up of 15 amino acids. The CDR3 DNA reads as TGCGCCAGCAGCTTGGAAGCAGGGATCAATCAGCCCCAGCATTTT. Residues: CASSLEAGINQPQHF. Filled out from reference TRBV5-1 and TRBJ1-5, the complete variable domain reads KAGVTQTPRYLIKTRGQQVTLSCSPISGHRSVSWYQQTPGQGLQFLFEYFSETQRNKGNFPGRFSGRQFSNSRSEMNVSTLELGDSALYLCASSLEAGINQPQHFGDGTRLSIL.

About this clonotype: One junction end does not reproduce the germline sequence, and a read error may be involved. The chain carries TRBV5-1 and TRBJ2-7, with a tentative D call TRBD2 (7 bases). The germline V gene encodes CDR1 SGHRS and CDR2 YFSETQ. CDR3 size: 14 residues. In DNA form, the CDR3 reads TGCGCCTGCAGCTTGGAAGGGGGGGCCTACGAGCAGTACTTC. It specifies CACSLEGGAYEQYF.

The chain recombines TRBV25-1 with TRBJ2-5; perhaps D is TRBD1 or TRBD2 (5 bases each). The CDR3 is 14 amino acids. Trimming took off 1 base at V and 7 bases at J, with 13 bases between the two ends. The V gene's germline CDR1 is MGHDK and CDR2 SYGVNS. The CDR3 loop is CASSELRGVGTQYF. The DNA for the CDR3 is TGTGCCAGCAGTGAATTGAGAGGGGTGGGGACCCAGTACTTC.

This clonotype was detected many times. The chain links TRBV7-2 to TRBJ2-7; TRBD2 aligns across 10 bases. With 5 bases clipped from V and 7 bases from J, the junction kept 14 bases outside the gene matches. The CDR3 runs 16 residues. CDR1 is SGHTA and CDR2 is FQGNSA in the germline V gene. The CDR3 DNA sequence: TGTGCCAGCAGCCCCTCGGGAGCGGGAGGGCTACTGGAGCAGTACTTC. Translation gives CASSPSGAGGLLEQYF.

The genes are TRBV5-5 and TRBJ1-5; 11 nucleotides match TRBD1. This CDR3 is built from 17 residues. Germline V gene lookup returns CDR1 SGHKS and CDR2 YYEKEE (reference sequence). The V and J ends lost 4 bases and 0 bases, in that order; junction bases with no gene match: 6. CDR3 nucleotide sequence: TGTGCCAGCAGCCCGACCGGGACAGGGGGTAGCAATCAGCCCCAGCATTTT. Translating it yields CASSPTGTGGSNQPQHF.

As to this clonotype: The CDR3 end shows no conserved phenylalanine or tryptophan, and so a read error is likely. The DNA is omitted, as the CDR3 cannot be located on it reliably, and the CDR3 follows TCRdb's listing. The chain couples TRBV6-1 to TRBJ2-3; the table gives TRBD1 as D, unverified against the DNA. The germline CDR1 and CDR2 sequences are MNHNS and SASEGT. The CDR3 spans 12 amino acids, including both terminal residues. CDR3 protein: CASSVFLDSPSS.

The rearrangement uses TRBV11-1 and TRBJ2-1, with TRBD1 matching 7 bases. After removal of 1 base from V and 4 bases from J, the junction contained 4 bases not matched to a gene. The V gene's germline CDR1 is SGHAT and CDR2 FQDESV (reference sequence). The CDR3 sequence is 15 residues long. The CDR3 region has the DNA TGTGCCAGCAGCTTAGAGAGGGGGCAGTACAATGAGCAGTTCTTC. This gives the protein CASSLERGQYNEQFF.